These 22 T cell receptor beta chains were sequenced from one sample in a study of T cell clonality in common variable immunodeficiency. Data came from immunoSEQ multiplex PCR; TCRdb stores just in-frame clones and leaves some out. The table lists about 52,000 clones, with no singletons. Sample: peripheral blood mononuclear cells. Every receptor here comes from a person between 18 and 70 years old in good health.

The sample holds many counts of this clone. From the germline J gene comes the end of the CDR3, since the read stops 3 residues before it. The V call is TRBV20-1, the J call TRBJ1-2, with TRBD1 matching 7 bases. The CDR3 consists of 14 residues. Germline V gene sequence: CDR1 DFQATT, CDR2 SNEGSKA (reference sequence). The CDR3 DNA, read in part, is TGCAGTGCTAGGAGGGGGCAAACCGGGGAGGGC. As protein: CSARRGQTGEG. In full, the CDR3 reads CSARRGQTGEGYTF.

This clone was detected ten times or more. The CDR3 extends 3 residues past the end of the read, so its final part is completed from the germline J gene. This chain joins TRBV12-3 or TRBV12-4 and TRBJ2-1; TRBD2 matches 7 bases. V dropped 0 bases and J dropped 7; count of bases not matched to a gene: 6. The CDR3 covers 15 residues. CDR3 bases read: TGTGCCAGCAGTTTAGCTGGGGGGGTTTGGAATGAG. Protein product: CASSLAGGVWNE. The whole CDR3 is CASSLAGGVWNEQFF.

This clone was recorded many times. The CDR3 goes on 3 residues after the read ends, and that part is filled in from the germline J gene. This sequence joins TRBV5-1 and TRBJ2-3; 8 nucleotides match TRBD2. From germline, CDR1 is SGHRS and CDR2 YFSETQ. Trimming at V came to 1 base and at J to 0 bases, leaving 4 bases not matched to a gene. The CDR3 is 16 residues long. Incomplete CDR3 DNA: TGCGCCAGCAGCTTGTCGGGGGGGCACAGCACAGATACG. The encoded protein is CASSLSGGHSTDT. In full, the CDR3 is CASSLSGGHSTDTQYF.

This clone was recorded many times. The read terminates 3 residues ahead of where the CDR3 ends, so the germline J gene completes it. The chain recombines TRBV7-3 with TRBJ2-5; 7 bases fit TRBD1. The CDR3 totals 14 residues. J gave up 2 bases and V 5 bases, and 5 bases lay outside the gene matches. The germline gives CDR1 SGHTA, CDR2 FQGTGA. CDR3: CASSLDRNQETQYF. The CDR3 bases that were read are TGTGCCAGCAGCCTGGACAGGAATCAAGAGACC.

This clone showed up many times. The CDR3 end falls 3 residues outside the read, so it is completed with the germline J gene. J is TRBJ1-1 and V is TRBV19; D call uncertain. The CDR3 covers 14 residues. Trimming took 3 bases from V and 1 from J, leaving 9 bases between them. Germline V gene sequence: CDR1 LNHDA, CDR2 SQIVND (reference sequence). CDR3 sequence: CASSIQAGNTEAFF. The covered CDR3 bases are TGTGCCAGTAGTATTCAGGCAGGGAACACTGAA. Full variable domain (outside the CDR3, taken from reference TRBV19 and TRBJ1-1): DGGITQSPKYLFRKEGQNVTLSCEQNLNHDAMYWYRQDPGQGLRLIYYSQIVNDFQKGDIAEGYSVSREKKESFPLTVTSAQKNPTAFYLCASSIQAGNTEAFFGQGTRLTVV.

This clone was recorded many times. The read comes to an end 3 residues before the CDR3 does, leaving the germline J gene to fill in the end. This chain links TRBV20-1 with TRBJ2-2; possible D gene TRBD1, 5 bases. The CDR3 is 17 amino acids. Germline CDR1 reads DFQATT; CDR2 reads SNEGSKA (reference sequence). The sequenced CDR3 bases are TGCAGTGCTAGAGAGTTAGGGGTCTACTTTGGGGCCAACGTG. Amino acids: CSARELGVYFGANV. The entire CDR3 reads CSARELGVYFGANVLFF.

As regards this clone: From the germline J gene comes the end of the CDR3, since the read stops 3 residues before it. This chain connects TRBV5-4 to TRBJ2-7; D is uncertain. This CDR3 spans 12 amino acids. Germline V gene sequence: CDR1 SGHNT, CDR2 YYREEE (reference sequence). The V gene lost 1 base and the J gene lost 5 bases, with 7 bases spanning the gap. The CDR3 spells CASSLWPDEQYF. Incomplete CDR3 DNA: TGTGCCAGCAGCTTGTGGCCTGACGAG.

This clone was observed many times. The read falls 3 residues short of the CDR3 end, and the missing part is taken from the germline J gene. V gene TRBV19 combines with J gene TRBJ1-5; D is unclear. The germline V gene has CDR1 LNHDA and CDR2 SQIVND (reference sequence). The CDR3 sequence is 16 residues long. V was trimmed by 2 bases and J by 0 bases, leaving 11 bases between them. Here the CDR3 reads CASSIRSVYSNQPQHF. CDR3 DNA (partial): TGTGCCAGTAGTATACGGTCTGTATATAGCAATCAGCCC. Full variable domain (remainder filled in from reference TRBV19 and TRBJ1-5): DGGITQSPKYLFRKEGQNVTLSCEQNLNHDAMYWYRQDPGQGLRLIYYSQIVNDFQKGDIAEGYSVSREKKESFPLTVTSAQKNPTAFYLCASSIRSVYSNQPQHFGDGTRLSIL.

This clone was counted at least ten times. Germline and junction disagree at one end, which may indicate a read error. With the read ending 3 residues before the CDR3 end, the germline J gene is used to fill in that end. The J gene is TRBJ2-3, the V gene TRBV4-2, with 7 bases that match TRBD1. Germline CDR1 reads LGHNA; CDR2 reads YNFKEQ. This CDR3 comprises 14 residues. CDR3 protein: CASSQNRGADTQYF. CDR3 bases read: TGCGCCAGCAGCCAAAACAGGGGTGCAGATACG.

This clone was detected ten times or more. The read ends 3 residues early relative to the CDR3; the germline J gene fills the gap. V usage is TRBV9 and J usage is TRBJ2-3; 14 bases fit TRBD2. J was trimmed by 4 bases and V by 3 bases; bases with no gene match: 4. Germline-derived CDR1 and CDR2 are SGDLS and YYNGEE. This CDR3 is 16 amino acids long. The sequenced CDR3 bases are TGTGCCAGCAGCGCCGGGACTAGCGGGAGTGCAGATACG. It yields the protein CASSAGTSGSADT. The whole CDR3 sequence is CASSAGTSGSADTQYF. The variable domain in full, with the rest retrieved from reference TRBV9 and TRBJ2-3, is DSGVTQTPKHLITATGQRVTLRCSPRSGDLSVYWYQQSLDQGLQFLIQYYNGEERAKGNILERFSAQQFPDLHSELNLSSLELGDSALYFCASSAGTSGSADTQYFGPGTRLTVL.

This clone was counted many times. From the germline J gene comes the end of the CDR3, since the read stops 3 residues before it. This sequence joins TRBV2 and TRBJ1-4; 9 nucleotides line up with TRBD1. This CDR3 spans 14 amino acids. Germline CDR1 reads SNHLY; CDR2 reads FYNNEI. The ends lost 7 bases at V and 8 bases at J; junction bases unmatched: 8. CDR3 DNA (partial): TGTGCCAGCACCTGGACAGGGGCTGGGGAAAAA. Translation: CASTWTGAGEK. The CDR3, in full, reads CASTWTGAGEKLFF.

This clone was observed a few times. The read falls 3 residues short of the CDR3 end, and the missing part is taken from the germline J gene. The V gene is TRBV6-2 or TRBV6-3, the J gene TRBJ1-2; no firm D call. The germline gives CDR1 MNHEY, CDR2 SVGEGT. CDR3 length equals 14 residues. The CDR3 DNA, read in part, is TGTGCCAGCAGGGTTCTAGCTGCCACAGATACC. Residues: CASRVLAATDT. The entire CDR3 protein reads CASRVLAATDTYTF.

In regard to this clone: The read terminates 3 residues ahead of where the CDR3 ends, so the germline J gene completes it. The chain has TRBV19 and TRBJ2-3; 11 bases agree with TRBD1. This CDR3 contains 15 residues. The V gene's germline CDR1 is LNHDA and CDR2 SQIVND (reference sequence). The sequenced part of the CDR3 DNA is TGTGCCAGTAGCAAAAGGACAGGGGGCGTGGAGACG. This translates into CASSKRTGGVET. The CDR3 as a whole reads CASSKRTGGVETQYF.

This clone has just a few counts. Coverage ceases 3 residues before the CDR3 finishes, and the germline J gene fills in the end. This chain uses TRBV2 with TRBJ2-1, with TRBD2 matching over 10 bases. Per the germline V gene, CDR1 is SNHLY and CDR2 is FYNNEI. The CDR3 covers 15 residues. V trimming: 10 bases; J trimming: 2 bases; junction bases outside the gene matches: 8. CDR3 bases read: TGTGCCACGGTTAGCGGGGGGCTCGCCTACAATGAG. Its translation: CATVSGGLAYNE. The entire CDR3 protein reads CATVSGGLAYNEQFF.

This clone has ten or more counts. The read falls 3 residues short of the CDR3 end, and the missing part is taken from the germline J gene. V usage is TRBV20-1 and J usage is TRBJ1-1, with D uncertain. The CDR3 contains 13 residues. Trimming stripped 0 bases from V and 0 bases from J, with 5 bases between. From germline, CDR1 is DFQATT and CDR2 SNEGSKA (reference sequence). The sequenced part of the CDR3 DNA is TGCAGTGCTAGAGAAGGCCTGAACACTGAA. It translates to CSAREGLNTE. The CDR3 reads in full as CSAREGLNTEAFF.

This clone was picked up many times. The CDR3 extends 3 residues past the end of the read, so its final part is completed from the germline J gene. The chain couples TRBV7-2 to TRBJ2-1; the D call may be TRBD1 or TRBD2 (5 bases each). The CDR3 is made up of 14 amino acids. V lost 4 bases and J lost 9, with 16 bases in between. Germline values: CDR1 SGHTA, CDR2 FQGNSA. CDR3 protein: CASSSTLVRGEQFF. CDR3 DNA, as far as it was read: TGTGCCAGCAGCTCCACGCTGGTGAGGGGTGAG.

This clone was detected ten times or more. Coverage ceases 3 residues before the CDR3 finishes, and the germline J gene fills in the end. The V call is TRBV20-1, the J call TRBJ1-2, with a possible D match to TRBD1 (6 bases). The CDR3 length is 11 residues. The germline V gene has CDR1 DFQATT and CDR2 SNEGSKA (reference sequence). Trimming stripped 3 bases from V and 4 bases from J, with 6 bases between. Partial CDR3 DNA: TGCAGTGCTAGCAGGGGCTATGGC. This codes for CSASRGYG. The whole CDR3 protein is CSASRGYGYTF.

In regard to this clone: Sequencing ends 3 residues short of the CDR3 end; the germline J gene provides the rest. The chain is built from TRBV30 and TRBJ2-3; tentatively, D is TRBD1 or TRBD2 (6 bases each). This CDR3 contains 13 residues. Per the germline V gene, CDR1 is GTSNPN and CDR2 is SVGIG (reference sequence). CDR3 residues: CAWTQGSGETQYF. The DNA read from the CDR3 is TGTGCCTGGACACAGGGCTCGGGAGAGACG.

This clone was seen ten or more times. The read terminates 3 residues ahead of where the CDR3 ends, so the germline J gene completes it. The chain links TRBV19 to TRBJ1-4; TRBD1 might be the D (5 bases). Trimming left V 8 bases short and J 0 bases short, with 16 bases between. This CDR3 is 16 amino acids long. Germline CDR1 and CDR2: LNHDA and SQIVND (reference sequence). The CDR3 reads CASARGDLSTNEKLFF. The DNA read from the CDR3 is TGTGCCAGTGCGCGAGGGGATCTATCAACTAATGAAAAA. The full variable domain, completed using reference TRBV19 and TRBJ1-4, is DGGITQSPKYLFRKEGQNVTLSCEQNLNHDAMYWYRQDPGQGLRLIYYSQIVNDFQKGDIAEGYSVSREKKESFPLTVTSAQKNPTAFYLCASARGDLSTNEKLFFGSGTQLSVL.

This clone was observed many times. The read ends 3 residues before the CDR3 terminus; that terminus is restored from the germline J gene. This chain joins TRBV7-9 and TRBJ1-4, with unresolved D. Germline V gene data show CDR1 as SEHNR and CDR2 as FQNEAQ (reference sequence). Trimming pared 5 bases from V and 7 bases from J, leaving 14 bases between. The CDR3 consists of 14 residues. The CDR3 sequence: CASSTQEPGEKLFF. The part of the CDR3 DNA that was read is TGTGCCAGCAGCACCCAAGAACCGGGTGAAAAA.

This clone was seen many times. The sequence runs out 3 residues before the end of the CDR3; the remainder is reconstructed from the germline J gene. Other DNA sequences of this sample code for an identical CDR3. The chain is built from TRBV14 and TRBJ2-3; possible D gene TRBD2, 6 bases. This CDR3 spans 12 amino acids. Germline V gene lookup returns CDR1 SGHDN and CDR2 FVKESK. Trimming took off 5 bases at V and 7 bases at J, with 10 bases between the two ends. CDR3 DNA (partial): TGTGCCAGCAGCGCCGGGGGTTATACG. Protein: CASSAGGYT. In full, the CDR3 reads CASSAGGYTQYF. The whole variable domain, remainder taken from reference TRBV14 and TRBJ2-3, is EAGVTQFPSHSVIEKGQTVTLRCDPISGHDNLYWYRRVMGKEIKFLLHFVKESKQDESGMPNNRFLAERTGGTYSTLKVQPAELEDSGVYFCASSAGGYTQYFGPGTRLTVL.

In this sample, this clone turned up many times. The junction departs from germline at one end; a sequencing error may be responsible. The read finishes 3 residues shy of the CDR3 end, and the germline J gene is used to complete it. The chain carries TRBV7-7 and TRBJ2-1; 7 bases match TRBD2. The CDR3 is 18 residues long. Germline V lookup: CDR1 SSHAT, CDR2 FNYEAQ (reference sequence). CDR3 loop: CASSLGPGLGGKYNEQFF. The CDR3 bases that were read are TGTGCTAGCAGCTTAGGGCCTGGGCTGGGGGGGAAATACAATGAG.